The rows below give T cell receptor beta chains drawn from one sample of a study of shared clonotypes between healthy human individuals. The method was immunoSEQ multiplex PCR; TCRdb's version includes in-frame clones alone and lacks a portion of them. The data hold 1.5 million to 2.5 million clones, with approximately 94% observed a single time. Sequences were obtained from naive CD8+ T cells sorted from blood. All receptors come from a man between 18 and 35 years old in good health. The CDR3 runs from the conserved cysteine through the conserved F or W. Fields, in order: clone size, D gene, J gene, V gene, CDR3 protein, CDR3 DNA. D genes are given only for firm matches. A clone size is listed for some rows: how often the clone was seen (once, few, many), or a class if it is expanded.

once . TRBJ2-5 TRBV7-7 CASSFTLGGTQYF TGTGCTAGCAGCTTCACCCTTGGTGGGACCCAGTACTTC
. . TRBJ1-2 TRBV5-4 CASSFNLGAMENGYTF TGTGCCAGCAGCTTTAATCTGGGGGCGATGGAAAATGGCTACACCTTC
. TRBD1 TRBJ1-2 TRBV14 CASSPDRGRGYTF TGTGCCAGCAGCCCGGACAGGGGGCGAGGCTACACCTTC
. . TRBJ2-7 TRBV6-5 CASSYGQGSYEQYF TGTGCCAGCAGTTACGGGCAGGGCTCCTACGAGCAGTACTTC
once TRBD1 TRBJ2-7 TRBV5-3 CARSWDRGYYEQYF TGTGCCAGAAGCTGGGACAGGGGATACTACGAGCAGTACTTC
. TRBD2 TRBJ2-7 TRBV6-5 CASSYSIAGVHEQYF TGTGCCAGCAGTTACTCAATAGCGGGAGTCCACGAGCAGTACTTC
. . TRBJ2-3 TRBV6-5 CASSSRGDTQYF TGTGCCAGCAGTTCGAGGGGGGATACGCAGTATTTT
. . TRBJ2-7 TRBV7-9 CASSATGSPYEQYF TGTGCCAGCAGCGCGACAGGTTCCCCCTACGAGCAGTACTTC
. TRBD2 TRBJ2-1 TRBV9 CASSVTGGAAYNEQFF TGTGCCAGCAGCGTTACCGGGGGGGCCGCCTACAATGAGCAGTTCTTC
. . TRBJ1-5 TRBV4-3 CASSQDLPGWGDQPQHF TGCGCCAGCAGCCAAGACCTGCCAGGGTGGGGGGATCAGCCCCAGCATTTT
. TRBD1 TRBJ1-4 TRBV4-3 CASSQRQGWDEKLFF TGCGCCAGCAGCCAACGACAGGGCTGGGATGAAAAACTGTTTTTT
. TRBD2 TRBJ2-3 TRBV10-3 CAISEKREGTDTQYF TGTGCCATCAGTGAAAAGCGGGAGGGCACAGATACGCAGTATTTT
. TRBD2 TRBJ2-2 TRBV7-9 CASSLGLAGHNTGELFF TGTGCCAGCAGCTTGGGACTAGCGGGGCACAACACCGGGGAGCTGTTTTTT
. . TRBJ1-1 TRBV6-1 CASSGLWGNTEAFF TGTGCCAGCAGTGGCCTTTGGGGGAACACTGAAGCTTTCTTT
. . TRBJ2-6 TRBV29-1 CSVEGTSSGANVLTF TGCAGCGTTGAGGGTACATCCTCTGGGGCCAACGTCCTGACTTTC
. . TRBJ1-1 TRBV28 CASSPTGSTEAFF TGTGCCAGCAGCCCTACAGGAAGCACTGAAGCTTTCTTT
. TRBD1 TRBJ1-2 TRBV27 CASRPGGGNYGYTF TGTGCCAGCCGCCCAGGGGGTGGCAACTATGGCTACACCTTC
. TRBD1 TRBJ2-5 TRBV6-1 CASSVGQGLETQYF TGTGCCAGCAGTGTGGGACAGGGGCTCGAGACCCAGTACTTC
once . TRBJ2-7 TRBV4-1 CASSHTQQGLSYEQYF TGCGCCAGCAGCCATACCCAACAGGGTTTGTCCTACGAGCAGTACTTC
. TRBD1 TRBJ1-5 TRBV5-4 CASSPLPGTGLGNQPQHF TGTGCCAGCAGCCCCCTCCCCGGGACAGGATTGGGCAATCAGCCCCAGCATTTT
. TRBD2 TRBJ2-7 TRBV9 CASSDSGTTYEQYF TGTGCCAGCAGCGATTCCGGGACTACCTACGAGCAGTACTTC
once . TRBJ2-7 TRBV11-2 CASSLSPRAYEQYF TGTGCCAGCAGCTTATCCCCCCGGGCCTACGAGCAGTACTTC
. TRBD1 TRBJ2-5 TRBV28 CASSLGQVGTQYF TGTGCCAGCAGTCTGGGACAGGTGGGGACCCAGTACTTC
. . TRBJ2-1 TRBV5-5 CASSLWAGNEQFF TGTGCCAGCAGCCTGTGGGCTGGAAATGAGCAGTTCTTC
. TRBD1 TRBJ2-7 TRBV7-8 CASSLGGRTGGPAEQYF TGTGCCAGCAGCTTAGGGGGAAGGACAGGGGGACCGGCGGAGCAGTACTTC
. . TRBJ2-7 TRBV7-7 CASNPSWNYEQYF TGTGCTAGCAACCCCTCGTGGAATTACGAGCAGTACTTC
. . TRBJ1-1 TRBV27 CASSPQGAEAFF TGTGCCAGCAGTCCACAAGGAGCTGAAGCTTTCTTT
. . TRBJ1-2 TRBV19 CASSHDASGGYTF TGTGCCAGTAGTCACGACGCCTCCGGTGGCTACACCTTC
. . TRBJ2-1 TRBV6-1 CATPGTGVGEQFF TGTGCCACCCCTGGGACGGGAGTAGGTGAGCAGTTCTTC
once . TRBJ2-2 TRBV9 CASSPNTGELFF TGTGCCAGCAGTCCAAACACCGGGGAGCTGTTTTTT
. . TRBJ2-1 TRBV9 CASSVSWTEEQFF TGTGCCAGCAGCGTGAGTTGGACCGAGGAGCAGTTCTTC
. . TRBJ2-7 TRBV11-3 CASSAHFISEYEQYF TGTGCCAGCAGCGCCCACTTTATCTCCGAATACGAGCAGTACTTC
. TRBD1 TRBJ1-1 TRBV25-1 CASSDATGGRDTEAFF TGTGCCAGCAGTGATGCGACAGGGGGCCGGGACACTGAAGCTTTCTTT
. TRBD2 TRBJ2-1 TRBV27 CASSLGGLVDEQFF TGTGCCAGCAGTTTAGGGGGACTAGTGGATGAGCAGTTCTTC
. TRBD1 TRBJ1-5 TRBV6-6 CASSLPGQGNQPQHF TGTGCCAGCAGTTTACCGGGACAGGGAAATCAGCCCCAGCATTTT
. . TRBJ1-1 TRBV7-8 CASSLVGGGRMNTEAFF TGTGCCAGCAGCTTAGTGGGCGGGGGCCGTATGAACACTGAAGCTTTCTTT
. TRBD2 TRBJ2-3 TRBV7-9 CASSAKLAGVVWDTQYF TGTGCCAGCAGCGCCAAACTAGCGGGAGTAGTCTGGGATACGCAGTATTTT
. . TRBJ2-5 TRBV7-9 CASSSQGEETQYF TGTGCCAGCAGCTCGCAGGGAGAAGAGACCCAGTACTTC
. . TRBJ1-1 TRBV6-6 CASSYSIYRGTEAFF TGTGCCAGCAGTTACTCGATCTATAGGGGCACTGAAGCTTTCTTT
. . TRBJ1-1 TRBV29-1 CSVPNTEGYTEAFF TGCAGCGTTCCTAACACGGAGGGGTACACTGAAGCTTTCTTT
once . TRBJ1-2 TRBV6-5 CASSYSGNNYGYTF TGTGCCAGCAGTTACTCGGGCAATAACTATGGCTACACCTTC
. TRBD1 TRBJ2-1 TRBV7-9 CASSSTPGQDTYNEQFF TGTGCCAGCAGCTCCACACCGGGACAGGACACCTACAATGAGCAGTTCTTC
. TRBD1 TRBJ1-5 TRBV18 CASSPAQDRAPQHF TGTGCCAGCTCACCAGCACAGGACAGGGCCCCCCAGCATTTT
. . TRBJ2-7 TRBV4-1 CASGTSYEQYF TGCGCCAGCGGGACCTCCTACGAGCAGTACTTC
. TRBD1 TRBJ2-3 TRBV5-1 CASSPGPTGGFTDTQYF TGCGCCAGCAGCCCTGGCCCGACAGGGGGCTTCACAGATACGCAGTATTTT
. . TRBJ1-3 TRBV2 CASREPLAGNTIYF TGTGCCAGCAGAGAACCTTTAGCTGGAAACACCATATATTTT
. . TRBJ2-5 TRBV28 CASSFPGERETQYF TGTGCCAGCAGTTTTCCGGGGGAGAGGGAGACCCAGTACTTC
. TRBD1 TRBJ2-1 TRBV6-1 CASSVHRGPWEQFF TGTGCCAGCAGCGTCCACAGGGGGCCTTGGGAGCAGTTCTTC
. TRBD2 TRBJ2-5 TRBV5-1 CASSLGLTSGGHEDQYF TGCGCCAGCAGCTTGGGGCTGACTAGCGGGGGGCACGAAGACCAGTACTTC
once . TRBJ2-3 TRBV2 CASSDPVRGSDTQYF TGTGCCAGCAGTGACCCCGTGAGAGGGTCAGATACGCAGTATTTT
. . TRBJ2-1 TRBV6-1 CASSDEARASSYNEQFF TGTGCCAGCAGTGATGAAGCCCGTGCTAGCTCCTACAATGAGCAGTTCTTC
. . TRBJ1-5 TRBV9 CASSGGGQPQHF TGTGCCAGCAGCGGCGGCGGACAGCCCCAGCATTTT
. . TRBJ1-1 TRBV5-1 CASSSGVGAPEAFF TGCGCCAGCAGCTCCGGGGTGGGAGCGCCTGAAGCTTTCTTT
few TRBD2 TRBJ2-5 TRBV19 CASSTTVGGFRETQYF TGTGCCAGTAGTACTACGGTGGGGGGGTTCAGGGAGACCCAGTACTTC
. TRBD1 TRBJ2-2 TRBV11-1 CASSFRGQRNTGELFF TGTGCCAGCAGCTTCAGGGGACAGAGGAACACCGGGGAGCTGTTTTTT
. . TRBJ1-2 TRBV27 CASRGDLPWGYTF TGTGCCAGCAGAGGCGACCTGCCCTGGGGCTACACCTTC
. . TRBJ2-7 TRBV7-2 CASSLTGTRGSEQYF TGTGCCAGCAGCCTAACCGGGACCAGGGGATCCGAGCAGTACTTC